A selection of T cell receptor beta chains follows, all from one sample in a study of cytomegalovirus exposure and HLA in healthy donors. TCRdb's table, derived via immunoSEQ multiplex PCR, lists solely in-frame clones and lacks some. The data show 55,000 to 80,000 clones, roughly 76% seen once. Sequencing input: PBMCs. These receptors all stem from a man aged 60-69 years in good health and CMV-seropositive. The conserved cysteine and the conserved F or W are not part of the CDR3 here. Each record gives: V gene, J gene, CDR3 protein.

v_gene: TRBV5-1
j_gene: TRBJ2-7
CDR3aa: ASSLAGGRGSYEQY

v_gene: TRBV7-8
j_gene: NA
CDR3aa: ASSLILHLSEQY

v_gene: TRBV6-1
j_gene: TRBJ1-4
CDR3aa: ASKGGRGNEKLF

v_gene: TRBV11-3
j_gene: TRBJ2-7
CDR3aa: ASSLLAGSHEQY

v_gene: TRBV4-2
j_gene: TRBJ2-1
CDR3aa: ASSQGNSITYNEQF

v_gene: TRBV7-2
j_gene: TRBJ1-5
CDR3aa: ASSLGSAGGSQPQH

v_gene: TRBV5-1
j_gene: TRBJ2-1
CDR3aa: ASSSNLAGGANEQF

v_gene: TRBV11-2
j_gene: TRBJ2-6
CDR3aa: ASSLGFVKGEFGANVLT

v_gene: TRBV2
j_gene: TRBJ2-4
CDR3aa: ASSEQIAKNIQY

v_gene: TRBV5-1
j_gene: TRBJ1-5
CDR3aa: ASSADAGGHQPQH

v_gene: TRBV7-9
j_gene: TRBJ1-4
CDR3aa: ASSQTGGGPSREKLF

v_gene: TRBV6-6
j_gene: NA
CDR3aa: ASSPGQTYEQY

v_gene: TRBV6-6
j_gene: TRBJ1-1
CDR3aa: ATETGKNTEAF

v_gene: TRBV4-1
j_gene: TRBJ1-3
CDR3aa: ASSQDRTDGNTIY

v_gene: TRBV5-4
j_gene: TRBJ2-1
CDR3aa: ASSSPAASYNEQF

v_gene: TRBV5-1
j_gene: TRBJ2-1
CDR3aa: ASSLAPGQGAGDEQF

v_gene: TRBV6-5
j_gene: TRBJ1-2
CDR3aa: ASSYSTRVSYGYT

v_gene: TRBV7-8
j_gene: TRBJ1-2
CDR3aa: ASSEGDRLTGGYT

v_gene: TRBV5-6
j_gene: TRBJ1-2
CDR3aa: ASSRTGLDGYT

v_gene: TRBV11-2
j_gene: TRBJ1-1
CDR3aa: ATKKEGGNSEAF

v_gene: TRBV10-2
j_gene: TRBJ2-3
CDR3aa: ASSEQGTDTQY

v_gene: TRBV5-1
j_gene: TRBJ1-2
CDR3aa: ASSFLANRRITPSYGYT

v_gene: TRBV7-2
j_gene: TRBJ1-2
CDR3aa: ASSSPDEVNYGYT

v_gene: TRBV2
j_gene: TRBJ2-2
CDR3aa: ASKVQGANTGELF

v_gene: TRBV7-9
j_gene: TRBJ1-1
CDR3aa: ATLQGADTEAF

v_gene: TRBV4-1
j_gene: TRBJ2-7
CDR3aa: ASSPRVAGGVYEQY

v_gene: TRBV9
j_gene: TRBJ2-7
CDR3aa: ASSGQGYEQY

v_gene: TRBV5-4
j_gene: TRBJ2-3
CDR3aa: ASSLMRVGGDRDTQY

v_gene: TRBV7-2
j_gene: TRBJ2-7
CDR3aa: ASTKWTSGRASSYEQY

v_gene: TRBV4-1
j_gene: NA
CDR3aa: ASSQDLGAGAYEQY

v_gene: TRBV5-6
j_gene: TRBJ2-7
CDR3aa: ASSLTGVNEQY

v_gene: TRBV6-6
j_gene: TRBJ1-1
CDR3aa: ASSWGDSKAEAF

v_gene: TRBV2
j_gene: TRBJ1-6
CDR3aa: ASSGQPNSPLH

v_gene: TRBV11-2
j_gene: TRBJ1-4
CDR3aa: ASSLGGTLNEKLF

v_gene: TRBV10-3
j_gene: TRBJ2-7
CDR3aa: AISESEGLRDEQY

v_gene: TRBV2
j_gene: TRBJ1-2
CDR3aa: ASSEWGAGTGSYYT

v_gene: TRBV10-3
j_gene: NA
CDR3aa: ASESGVRSSYEQY

v_gene: TRBV9
j_gene: TRBJ1-1
CDR3aa: ASSRTGTQNTEAF

v_gene: TRBV6-5
j_gene: TRBJ1-1
CDR3aa: ASRASDRLGKAF

v_gene: TRBV27
j_gene: TRBJ2-5
CDR3aa: ASRPSLAVFQETQY

v_gene: TRBV2
j_gene: TRBJ1-2
CDR3aa: ASSERGQGAYGYT

v_gene: TRBV7-9
j_gene: TRBJ2-1
CDR3aa: ASSRTSGMNEQF

v_gene: TRBV11-3
j_gene: TRBJ1-3
CDR3aa: ASSSPRGAGNTIY

v_gene: TRBV5-1
j_gene: TRBJ2-3
CDR3aa: ASSDVTGASTDTQY

v_gene: TRBV5-4
j_gene: TRBJ2-1
CDR3aa: ASSPARERRTNEQF

v_gene: TRBV5-6
j_gene: TRBJ2-1
CDR3aa: ASSEGTAAYNEQF

v_gene: TRBV5-4
j_gene: TRBJ2-1
CDR3aa: ASIPDRGAYNEQF

v_gene: TRBV5-3
j_gene: TRBJ2-7
CDR3aa: ASLIRGGVEQY

v_gene: TRBV5-4
j_gene: TRBJ1-4
CDR3aa: ASSATGGVGNEKLF

v_gene: TRBV2
j_gene: TRBJ1-2
CDR3aa: ASTRDRGGYT